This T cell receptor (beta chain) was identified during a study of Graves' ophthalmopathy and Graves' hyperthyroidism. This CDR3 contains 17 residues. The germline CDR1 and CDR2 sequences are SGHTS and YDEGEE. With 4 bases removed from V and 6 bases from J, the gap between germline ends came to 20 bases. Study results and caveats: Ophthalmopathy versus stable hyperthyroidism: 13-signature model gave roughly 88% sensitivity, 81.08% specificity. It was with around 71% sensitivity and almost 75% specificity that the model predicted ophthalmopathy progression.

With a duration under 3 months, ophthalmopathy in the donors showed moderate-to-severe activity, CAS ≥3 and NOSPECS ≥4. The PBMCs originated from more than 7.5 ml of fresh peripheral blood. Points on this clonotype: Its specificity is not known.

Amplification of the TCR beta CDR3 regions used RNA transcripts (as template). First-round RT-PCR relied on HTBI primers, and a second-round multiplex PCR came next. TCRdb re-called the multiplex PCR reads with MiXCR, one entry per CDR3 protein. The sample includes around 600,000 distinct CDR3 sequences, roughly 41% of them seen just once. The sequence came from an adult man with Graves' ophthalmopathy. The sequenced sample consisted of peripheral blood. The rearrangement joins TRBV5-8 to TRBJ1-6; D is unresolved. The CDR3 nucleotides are TGTGCCAGCAGCGACCCCCGGGTAGCCTCTGTTAATTCACCCCTCCACTTT. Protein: CASSDPRVASVNSPLHF.